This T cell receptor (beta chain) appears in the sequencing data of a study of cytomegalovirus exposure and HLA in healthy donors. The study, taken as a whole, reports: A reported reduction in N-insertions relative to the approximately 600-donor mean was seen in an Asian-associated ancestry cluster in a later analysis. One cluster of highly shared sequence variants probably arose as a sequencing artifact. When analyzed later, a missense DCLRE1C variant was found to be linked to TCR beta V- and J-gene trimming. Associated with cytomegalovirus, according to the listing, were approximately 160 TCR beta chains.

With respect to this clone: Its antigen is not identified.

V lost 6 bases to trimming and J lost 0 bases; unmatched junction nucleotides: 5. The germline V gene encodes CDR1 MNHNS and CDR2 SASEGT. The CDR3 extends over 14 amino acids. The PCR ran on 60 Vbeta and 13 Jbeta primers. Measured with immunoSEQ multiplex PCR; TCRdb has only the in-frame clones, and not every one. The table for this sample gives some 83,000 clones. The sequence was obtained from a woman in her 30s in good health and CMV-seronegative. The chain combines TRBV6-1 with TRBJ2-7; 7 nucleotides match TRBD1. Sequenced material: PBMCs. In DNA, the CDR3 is TGTGCCAGCAGGCAAAGGGACAGCTCCTACGAGCAGTACTTC. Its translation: CASRQRDSSYEQYF.